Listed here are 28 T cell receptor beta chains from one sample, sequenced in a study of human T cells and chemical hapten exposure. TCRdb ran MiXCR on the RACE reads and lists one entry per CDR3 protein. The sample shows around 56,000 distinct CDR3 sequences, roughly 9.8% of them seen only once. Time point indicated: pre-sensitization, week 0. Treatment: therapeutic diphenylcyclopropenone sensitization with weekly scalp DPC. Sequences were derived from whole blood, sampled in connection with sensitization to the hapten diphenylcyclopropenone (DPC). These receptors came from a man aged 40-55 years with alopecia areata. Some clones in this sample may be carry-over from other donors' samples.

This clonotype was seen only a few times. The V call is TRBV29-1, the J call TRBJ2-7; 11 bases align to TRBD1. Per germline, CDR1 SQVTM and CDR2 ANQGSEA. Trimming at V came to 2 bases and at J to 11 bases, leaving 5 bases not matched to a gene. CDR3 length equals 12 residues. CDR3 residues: CSVEMGQGVKYF. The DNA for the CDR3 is TGCAGCGTTGAAATGGGACAGGGGGTTAAGTACTTC.

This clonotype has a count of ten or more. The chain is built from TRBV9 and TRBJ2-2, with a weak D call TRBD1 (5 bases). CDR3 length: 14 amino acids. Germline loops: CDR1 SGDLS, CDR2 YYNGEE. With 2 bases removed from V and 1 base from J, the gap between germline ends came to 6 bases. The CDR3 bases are TGTGCCAGCAGCGTTGGACAGAACACCGGGGAGCTGTTTTTT. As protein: CASSVGQNTGELFF.

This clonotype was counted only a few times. CDR3 nucleotide sequence: TGTGCCAGCTCACCGGATACAGGTCTTGCTTTCTTT. It yields the protein CASSPDTGLAFF. The J gene is TRBJ1-1, the V gene TRBV18; tentatively, D is TRBD1 (5 bases). The germline gives CDR1 KGHSH, CDR2 LQKENI. Trimming removed 3 bases from V and 11 bases from J, with 13 bases in between. The length of the CDR3 is 12 residues.

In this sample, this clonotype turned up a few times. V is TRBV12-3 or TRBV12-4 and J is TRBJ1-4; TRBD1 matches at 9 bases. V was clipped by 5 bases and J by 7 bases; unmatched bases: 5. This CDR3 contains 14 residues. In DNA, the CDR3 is TGTGCCAGCAGTCCCGGGACAGGGAGTGAAAAACTGTTTTTT. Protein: CASSPGTGSEKLFF.

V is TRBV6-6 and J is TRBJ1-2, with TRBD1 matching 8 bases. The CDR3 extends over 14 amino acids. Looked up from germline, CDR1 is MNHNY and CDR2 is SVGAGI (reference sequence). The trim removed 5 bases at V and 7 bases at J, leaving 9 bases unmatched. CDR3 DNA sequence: TGTGCCAGCAGTGCCCCGGGACAGGATGCTGGCTACACCTTC. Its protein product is CASSAPGQDAGYTF.

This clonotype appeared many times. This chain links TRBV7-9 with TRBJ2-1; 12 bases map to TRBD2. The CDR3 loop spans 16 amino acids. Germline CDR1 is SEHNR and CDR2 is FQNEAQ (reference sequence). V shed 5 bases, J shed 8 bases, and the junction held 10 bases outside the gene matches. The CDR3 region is CASSTDRTSGNDEQFF. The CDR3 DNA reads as TGTGCCAGCAGCACCGATAGGACTAGCGGGAATGATGAGCAGTTCTTC.

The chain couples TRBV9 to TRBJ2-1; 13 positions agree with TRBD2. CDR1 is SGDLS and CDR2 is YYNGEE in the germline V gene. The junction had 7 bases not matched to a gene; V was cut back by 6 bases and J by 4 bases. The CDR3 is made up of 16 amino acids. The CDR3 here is CASTKTGLAGYNEQFF. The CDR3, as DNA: TGTGCCAGCACTAAGACGGGACTAGCGGGATACAATGAGCAGTTCTTC. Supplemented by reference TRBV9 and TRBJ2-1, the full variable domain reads DSGVTQTPKHLITATGQRVTLRCSPRSGDLSVYWYQQSLDQGLQFLIQYYNGEERAKGNILERFSAQQFPDLHSELNLSSLELGDSALYFCASTKTGLAGYNEQFFGPGTRLTVL.

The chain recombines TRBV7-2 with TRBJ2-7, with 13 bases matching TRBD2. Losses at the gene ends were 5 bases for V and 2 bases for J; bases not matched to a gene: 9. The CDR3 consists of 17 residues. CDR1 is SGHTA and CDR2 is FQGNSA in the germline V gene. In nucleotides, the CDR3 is TGTGCCAGCAGCGTCGCCGGGACTAGCGGGACTACCTACGAGCAGTACTTC. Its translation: CASSVAGTSGTTYEQYF.

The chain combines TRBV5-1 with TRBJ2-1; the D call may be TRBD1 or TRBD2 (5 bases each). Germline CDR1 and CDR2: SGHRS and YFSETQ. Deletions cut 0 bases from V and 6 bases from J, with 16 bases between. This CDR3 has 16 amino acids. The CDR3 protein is CASSLAAGTNPNEQFF. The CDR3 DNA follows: TGCGCCAGCAGCTTGGCAGCCGGGACCAACCCCAATGAGCAGTTCTTC. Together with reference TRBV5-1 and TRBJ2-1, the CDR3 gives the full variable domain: KAGVTQTPRYLIKTRGQQVTLSCSPISGHRSVSWYQQTPGQGLQFLFEYFSETQRNKGNFPGRFSGRQFSNSRSEMNVSTLELGDSALYLCASSLAAGTNPNEQFFGPGTRLTVL.

CDR3 nucleotide sequence: TGTGCCAGCAGCCCTTTCCCCTACAATGAGCAGTTCTTC. Its translation: CASSPFPYNEQFF. The rearrangement uses TRBV3-1 and TRBJ2-1; no clear D gene. The CDR3 has 13 amino acids. Germline CDR1 reads LGHDT; CDR2 reads YNNKEL (reference sequence). The V end was cut by 4 bases, the J end by 2 bases, with 6 bases between.

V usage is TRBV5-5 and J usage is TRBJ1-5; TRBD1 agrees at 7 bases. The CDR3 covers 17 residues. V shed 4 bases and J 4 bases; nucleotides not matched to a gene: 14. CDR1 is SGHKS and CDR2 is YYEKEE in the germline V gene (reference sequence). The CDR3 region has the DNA TGTGCCAGCAGCCGGACCCCGCCCGGGACAGTTAATCAGCCCCAGCATTTT. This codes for CASSRTPPGTVNQPQHF.

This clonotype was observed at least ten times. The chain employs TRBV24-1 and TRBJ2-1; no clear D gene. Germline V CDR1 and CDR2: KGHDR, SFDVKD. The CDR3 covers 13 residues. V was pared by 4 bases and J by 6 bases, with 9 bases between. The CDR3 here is CATSEGGINEQFF. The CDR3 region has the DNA TGTGCCACCAGTGAGGGTGGGATCAATGAGCAGTTCTTC.

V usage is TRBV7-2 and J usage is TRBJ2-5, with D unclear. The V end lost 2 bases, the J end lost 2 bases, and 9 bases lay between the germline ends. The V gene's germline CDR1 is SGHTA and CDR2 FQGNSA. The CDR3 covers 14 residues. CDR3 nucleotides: TGTGCCAGCAGCTTATCCCAGTCTCAAGAGACCCAGTACTTC. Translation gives CASSLSQSQETQYF.

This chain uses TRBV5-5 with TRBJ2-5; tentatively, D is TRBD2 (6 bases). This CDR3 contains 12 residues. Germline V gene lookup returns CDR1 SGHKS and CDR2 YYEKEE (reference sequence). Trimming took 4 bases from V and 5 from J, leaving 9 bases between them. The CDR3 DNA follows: TGTGCCAGCAGCGGGGGGAGCGAGACCCAGTACTTC. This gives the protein CASSGGSETQYF.

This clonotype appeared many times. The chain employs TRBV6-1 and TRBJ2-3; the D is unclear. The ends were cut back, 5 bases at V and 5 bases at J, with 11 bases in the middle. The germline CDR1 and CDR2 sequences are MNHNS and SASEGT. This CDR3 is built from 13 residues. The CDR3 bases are TGTGCCAGCAGTCCTCTCCCCCAAGATACGCAGTATTTT. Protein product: CASSPLPQDTQYF.

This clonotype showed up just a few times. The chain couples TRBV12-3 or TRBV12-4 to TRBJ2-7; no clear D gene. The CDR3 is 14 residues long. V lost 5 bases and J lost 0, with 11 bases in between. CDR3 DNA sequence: TGTGCCAGCAGTCCGCAGCATAGCTCCTACGAGCAGTACTTC. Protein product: CASSPQHSSYEQYF.

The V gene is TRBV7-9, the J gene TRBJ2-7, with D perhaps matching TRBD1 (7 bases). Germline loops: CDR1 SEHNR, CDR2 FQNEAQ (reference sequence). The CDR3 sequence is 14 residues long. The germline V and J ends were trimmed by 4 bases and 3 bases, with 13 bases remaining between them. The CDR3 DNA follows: TGTGCCAGCAGCTCACAGGGGAGGAACTACGAGCAGTACTTC. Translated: CASSSQGRNYEQYF.

DNA for the CDR3: TGTGCCAGCAGCAGCCTACTAGCGGGAGAAGCCACGAACACCGGGGAGCTGTTTTTT. Protein sequence: CASSSLLAGEATNTGELFF. The chain joins TRBV28 to TRBJ2-2, with 11 bases aligning to TRBD2. CDR3 length: 19 residues. Germline CDR1 is MDHEN and CDR2 is SYDVKM. V was pared by 6 bases and J by 0 bases, with 12 bases of the junction left unmatched.

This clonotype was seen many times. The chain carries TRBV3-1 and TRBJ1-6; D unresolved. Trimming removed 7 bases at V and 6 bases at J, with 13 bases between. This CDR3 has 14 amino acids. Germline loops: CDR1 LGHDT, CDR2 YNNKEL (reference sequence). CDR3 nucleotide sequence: TGTGCCAGCACTGGGAAGGCAATTAATTCACCCCTCCACTTT. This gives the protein CASTGKAINSPLHF.

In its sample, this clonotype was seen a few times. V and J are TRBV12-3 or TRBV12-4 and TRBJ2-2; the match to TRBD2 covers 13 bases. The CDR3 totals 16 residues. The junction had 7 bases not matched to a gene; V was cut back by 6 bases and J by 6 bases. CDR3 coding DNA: TGTGCCAGCAGCGTACTAGCGGGAGGGGTTCCCGGGGAGCTGTTTTTT. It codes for CASSVLAGGVPGELFF.

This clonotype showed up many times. CDR3 DNA: TGTGCCAGCAGTGGGACTAGTACCTTCTACGAGCAGTACTTC. It translates to CASSGTSTFYEQYF. This sequence joins TRBV12-3 or TRBV12-4 and TRBJ2-7, with 8 bases matching TRBD2. The trim removed 5 bases at V and 3 bases at J, leaving 6 bases unmatched. The CDR3 has 14 amino acids.

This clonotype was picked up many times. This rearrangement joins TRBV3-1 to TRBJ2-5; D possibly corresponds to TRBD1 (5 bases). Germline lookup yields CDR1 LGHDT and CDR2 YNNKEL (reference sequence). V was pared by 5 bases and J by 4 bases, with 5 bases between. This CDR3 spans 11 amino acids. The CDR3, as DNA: TGTGCCAGCAGCAGGGGAGAGACCCAGTACTTC. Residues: CASSRGETQYF.

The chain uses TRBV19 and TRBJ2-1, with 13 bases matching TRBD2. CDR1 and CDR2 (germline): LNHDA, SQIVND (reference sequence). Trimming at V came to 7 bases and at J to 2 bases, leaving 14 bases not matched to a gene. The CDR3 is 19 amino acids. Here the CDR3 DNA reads TGTGCCAGTACTCCGGGGACTAGCGGGACCTACCTGCCCTACAATGAGCAGTTCTTC. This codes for CASTPGTSGTYLPYNEQFF.

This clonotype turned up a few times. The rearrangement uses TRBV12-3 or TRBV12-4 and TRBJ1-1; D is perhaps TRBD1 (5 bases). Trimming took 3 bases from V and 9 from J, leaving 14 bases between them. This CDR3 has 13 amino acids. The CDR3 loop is CASSLVLAGQAFF. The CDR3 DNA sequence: TGTGCCAGCAGTTTGGTTTTGGCAGGGCAAGCTTTCTTT.

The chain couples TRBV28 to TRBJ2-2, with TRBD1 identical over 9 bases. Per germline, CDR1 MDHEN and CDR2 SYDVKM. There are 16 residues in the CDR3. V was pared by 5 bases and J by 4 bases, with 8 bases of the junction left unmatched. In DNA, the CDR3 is TGTGCCAGCAGTCTCCCACAGGGGGCTAGCACCGGGGAGCTGTTTTTT. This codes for CASSLPQGASTGELFF.

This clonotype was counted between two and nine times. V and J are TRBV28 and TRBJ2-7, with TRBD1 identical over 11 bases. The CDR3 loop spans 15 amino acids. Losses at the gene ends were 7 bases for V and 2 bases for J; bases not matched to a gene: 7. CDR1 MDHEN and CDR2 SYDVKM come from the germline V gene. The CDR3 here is CASTARDRGTYEQYF. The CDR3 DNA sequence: TGTGCCAGCACCGCCCGGGACAGGGGGACCTACGAGCAGTACTTC.

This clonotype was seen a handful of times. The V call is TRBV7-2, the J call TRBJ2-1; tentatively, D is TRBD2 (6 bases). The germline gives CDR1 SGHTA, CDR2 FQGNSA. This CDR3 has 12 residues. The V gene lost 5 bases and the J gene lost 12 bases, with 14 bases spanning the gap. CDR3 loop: CASSRGGPRQFF. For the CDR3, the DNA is TGTGCCAGCAGCCGTGGAGGGCCTCGGCAGTTCTTC. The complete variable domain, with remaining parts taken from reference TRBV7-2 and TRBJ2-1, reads GAGVSQSPSNKVTEKGKDVELRCDPISGHTALYWYRQSLGQGLEFLIYFQGNSAPDKSGLPSDRFSAERTGGSVSTLTIQRTQQEDSAVYLCASSRGGPRQFFGPGTRLTVL.

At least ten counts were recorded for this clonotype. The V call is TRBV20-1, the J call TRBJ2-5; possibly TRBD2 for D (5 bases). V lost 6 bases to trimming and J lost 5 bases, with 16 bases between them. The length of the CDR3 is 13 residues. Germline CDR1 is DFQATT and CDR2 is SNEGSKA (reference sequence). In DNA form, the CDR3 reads TGCAGTGCAACAGAGGGTGGCGTTGAGACCCAGTACTTC. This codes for CSATEGGVETQYF.